These T cell receptor beta chains were read from a single sample in a study of blood T cell repertoires in COVID-19. Measured with immunoSEQ multiplex PCR; TCRdb has only the in-frame clones, and not every one. Seen here are fewer than 300,000 clones, around 83% observed once, and the top ten hold approximately 5%. Sequences were obtained from PBMCs or T cells enriched from blood (not recorded which). These receptors were taken from a man aged 40-55 years who had been exposed to COVID-19. Each CDR3 is given with its conserved first and last residue. A D gene is named only where the DNA matches it firmly. A row's size may be missing; if present it is once, few, many or a size class.

J,V,D,size,DNA,CDR3
TRBJ1-5,TRBV14,TRBD1,-,TGTGCCAGCAGCACCCCTTTCGACAGGGGCCGGTGGGCCCCCCCCCAGCCCCAGCATTTT,CASSTPFDRGRWAPPQPQHF
TRBJ2-3,TRBV2,TRBD2,-,TGTGCCAGCAGTATTCGGGAGGTCGGCACAGATACGCAGTATTTT,CASSIREVGTDTQYF
TRBJ1-5,TRBV15,-,-,TGTGCCACCGCAAGCCTTTACGGTCAGCCCCAGCATTTT,CATASLYGQPQHF
TRBJ2-2,TRBV25-1,TRBD1,-,TGTGCCAGCAGGGGGACAGGGGCCGACACCGGGGAGCTGTTTTTT,CASRGTGADTGELFF
TRBJ2-2,TRBV10-3,TRBD2,-,TGTGCCATCACTAGCGGGAGCGCTAACACCGGGGAGCTGTTTTTT,CAITSGSANTGELFF
TRBJ2-2,TRBV5-1,-,few,TGCGCCAGCAGCTACCCGGTTCAGCCTCAAGGGGGACCTACCGGGGAGCTGTTTTTT,CASSYPVQPQGGPTGELFF
TRBJ2-2,TRBV10-2,-,-,TGCGCCAGCAGTGGTAGCCTCGATCCCCGACAGCTGTTTTTT,CASSGSLDPRQLFF
TRBJ1-2,TRBV27,-,-,TGTGCCAGCGGGCGAGGGGGCTATGGCTACACCTTC,CASGRGGYGYTF
TRBJ1-2,TRBV5-1,TRBD1,-,TGCGCCAGCAGCTTCACAGGGGGAAACTATGGCTACACCTTC,CASSFTGGNYGYTF
TRBJ2-1,TRBV30,TRBD2,-,TGTGCCTGGAGTTTAAGGACTAGCGGGAGGGCCATCCGTAGTGTCTTC,CAWSLRTSGRAIRSVF
TRBJ1-5,TRBV3-1/TRBV3-2,TRBD1,-,TGTGCCAGCAGCCAAACCGGGACAGGGTTTGCCCAGCCCCAGCATTTT,CASSQTGTGFAQPQHF
TRBJ2-3,TRBV3-1/TRBV3-2,-,few,TGTGCCAGCAGCCCCACTCGTGCTAGCACAGATACGCAGTATTTT,CASSPTRASTDTQYF
TRBJ2-2,TRBV5-6,-,once,TGTGCCAGCAGCCCCGACCTCGGGCAGGGTAGCACCGGGGAGCTGTTTTTT,CASSPDLGQGSTGELFF
TRBJ1-1,TRBV10-3,-,few,TGTGCCATCAGTGCAAACCCGGGGGTGAACACTGAAGCTTTCTTT,CAISANPGVNTEAFF
TRBJ1-5,TRBV7-8,-,-,TGTGCCAGCAGCTTTCCTTCCGGGTTCGCCCTCAATCAGCCCCAGCATTTT,CASSFPSGFALNQPQHF
TRBJ2-3,TRBV5-1,-,-,TGCGCCAGCAGCTTGGTTGCTAGCTCAGATACGCAGTATTTT,CASSLVASSDTQYF
TRBJ2-3,TRBV27,-,-,TGTGCCAGCAGTTTTAGTGCGCCGGGATTGAGCACAGATACGCAGTATTTT,CASSFSAPGLSTDTQYF
TRBJ1-3,TRBV6-1,-,-,TGTGCCAGCAGTGAACAGGGCAGCTCTGGAAACACCATATATTTT,CASSEQGSSGNTIYF
TRBJ2-7,TRBV12-5,TRBD2,-,TGTGCTAGTGGCCCGGGACTAGCGGGAGGGCCTATCTACGAGCAGTACTTC,CASGPGLAGGPIYEQYF
TRBJ2-5,TRBV18,-,-,TGTGCCAGCTCACCAATGTGGGAGAGGACCCAGTACTTC,CASSPMWERTQYF
TRBJ1-6,TRBV5-4,-,-,TGTGCCAGCAGCGAGTACGATAATTCACCCCTCCACTTT,CASSEYDNSPLHF
TRBJ1-3,TRBV19,-,-,TGTGCCAGTAATCCGGGGGGCTCTGGAAACACCATATATTTT,CASNPGGSGNTIYF
TRBJ1-2,TRBV5-1,-,-,TGCGCCAGCAGCTTGGTGCGGGGGGGTAACTATGGCTACACCTTC,CASSLVRGGNYGYTF
TRBJ2-7,TRBV2,-,-,TGTGCCAGCAGTACGAGGACAGAAAGTAGCGAGCAGTACTTC,CASSTRTESSEQYF
TRBJ2-2,TRBV5-4,-,-,TGTGCCAGCAGCTTTCGACAAGGGACAAGGATGAACACCGGGGAGCTGTTTTTT,CASSFRQGTRMNTGELFF
TRBJ2-3,TRBV12-3/TRBV12-4,-,-,TGTGCCAGCAGTTTAGGACTGACAGATACGCAGTATTTT,CASSLGLTDTQYF
TRBJ2-2,TRBV3-1/TRBV3-2,-,-,TGTGCCAGCGGTTTCCCAGCCGGGGAGCTGTTTTTT,CASGFPAGELFF
TRBJ1-6,TRBV3-1/TRBV3-2,TRBD1,many,TGTGCCAGCAGCAAGGACAGGGGGCGCTCCTATAATTCACCCCTCCACTTT,CASSKDRGRSYNSPLHF
TRBJ2-3,TRBV7-3,TRBD2,few,TGTGCCAGCAGCCCGACTAGCGGAAACACAGATACGCAGTATTTT,CASSPTSGNTDTQYF
TRBJ1-2,TRBV15,TRBD1,-,TGTGCCACCAGCAGAGGAGGGACAGGAATAACCTTTAACTATGGCTACACCTTC,CATSRGGTGITFNYGYTF
TRBJ2-3,TRBV2,TRBD1,-,TGTGCCAGCAGTGATTTCGGGACAGAATACACAGATACGCAGTATTTT,CASSDFGTEYTDTQYF
TRBJ2-3,TRBV5-1,-,many,TGCGCCAGCAGCTTGGCCTATCATCTCACAGATACGCAGTATTTT,CASSLAYHLTDTQYF
TRBJ2-1,TRBV7-8,-,-,TGTGCCAGCAGCTACAGGGCACCGGTGGGTCTTGAGCAGTTCTTC,CASSYRAPVGLEQFF
TRBJ2-3,TRBV6-5,TRBD2,once,TGTGCCAGCAGTTATGGGACTAGCGGGAGTGCAGATACGCAGTATTTT,CASSYGTSGSADTQYF
TRBJ2-1,TRBV5-1,TRBD2,-,TGCGCCAGCAGCTTCGGGACTACAAACAATGAGCAGTTCTTC,CASSFGTTNNEQFF
TRBJ2-3,TRBV6-5,TRBD1,-,TGTGCCAGCACGGACAGGGCCACAGATACGCAGTATTTT,CASTDRATDTQYF
TRBJ1-6,TRBV19,-,-,TGTGCCGGATCCAGGGATTCCTATAATTCACCCCTCCACTTT,CAGSRDSYNSPLHF
TRBJ2-7,TRBV11-2,TRBD1,-,TGTGCCAGCAGCACCCTGGACAGGGGTATCTACGAGCAGTACTTC,CASSTLDRGIYEQYF
TRBJ1-4,TRBV7-6,TRBD1,-,TGTGCCAGCAGCCCCGGGACAGCCATTTTCTATGAAAAACTGTTTTTT,CASSPGTAIFYEKLFF
TRBJ2-7,TRBV5-4,TRBD2,-,TGTGCCAGCAGCTTAACTAGCGGAACCTACGAGCAGTACTTC,CASSLTSGTYEQYF
TRBJ2-5,TRBV2,-,-,TGTGCCAGCAGTGAAGCAGCTGAGACCCAGTACTTC,CASSEAAETQYF
TRBJ1-5,TRBV19,-,once,TGTGCCAGTAGTATTCGTAGAGGGGGACCCAATCAGCCCCAGCATTTT,CASSIRRGGPNQPQHF
TRBJ1-1,TRBV27,-,-,TGTGCCAGCAAGGGCGAGGGCTGGCACACTGAAGCTTTCTTT,CASKGEGWHTEAFF
TRBJ2-3,TRBV7-2,TRBD2,-,TGTGCCAGCAAACTGGGGGCTAGCGGGCCTAGCTTAGATACGCAGTATTTT,CASKLGASGPSLDTQYF
TRBJ2-3,TRBV5-1,TRBD1,-,TGCGCCAGCCAAGGACAGGGGAGCACAGATACGCAGTATTTT,CASQGQGSTDTQYF
TRBJ2-7,TRBV30,-,once,TGTGCCTGGAGTTATATGAGGGTTAGCTCCTACGAGCAGTACTTC,CAWSYMRVSSYEQYF